This T cell receptor (beta chain) came from a study of T cells in women clearing cervical HPV infection. Study as a whole: Donors had HPV16-related CIN3 or worse; 2 had invasive cancer. Controls were women whose single incident HPV16 infection cleared within 12 months without precancer or cancer.

Method: immunoSEQ multiplex PCR; TCRdb's copy keeps in-frame clones and lacks some. The sample table includes roughly 34,000 clones. The CDR3 length is 15 residues. Germline V CDR1 and CDR2: MNHEY, SVGEGT. All donors had a single incident cervical HPV16 infection, not prevalent. Remarks on this clone: Its cognate antigen is unknown. Read data end 3 residues before the CDR3 end; the end is taken from the germline J gene.

Study-wide findings and caveats: CIN3+ cases had significantly higher TCR repertoire richness than controls, but evenness did not differ.

The sample consisted of blood buffy coat. The clonotype comes from a woman aged 18 to 75 with a cervical HPV16 infection that either progressed to CIN3+ or cleared (not recorded which). This rearrangement joins TRBV6-2 or TRBV6-3 to TRBJ1-1; D is perhaps TRBD1 (5 bases). This chain's CDR3 is CASSYYSAGLSEAFF. CDR3 DNA (partial): TGTGCCAGCAGTTATTATTCCGCAGGGCTAAGCGAA.